A selection of T cell receptor beta chains follows, all from one sample in a study of blood T cell repertoires in COVID-19. Using immunoSEQ multiplex PCR, the repertoire was profiled, and TCRdb retains in-frame clones only, with some absent. The table includes roughly 97,000 clones, roughly four fifths detected once. The sequencing input was peripheral blood. The receptor set was obtained from a man aged 55 to 70 with acute or convalescent COVID-19. CDR3s include the opening cysteine and the closing phenylalanine or tryptophan. The order of the fields is V gene, J gene, CDR3 length, D gene, clone size, CDR3 DNA, CDR3 protein. The D gene is left open where the match is weak. Clone size is shown for a subset of rows, as once, few, many or a class of expanded clone.

V gene: TRBV5-8
J gene: TRBJ2-1
CDR3 length: 15
D gene: TRBD2
clone size: NA
CDR3 DNA: TGTGCCAGCAGCTTGGGACTAGCGAGATACAATGAGCAGTTCTTC
CDR3 protein: CASSLGLARYNEQFF

V gene: TRBV3-1/TRBV3-2
J gene: TRBJ1-2
CDR3 length: 12
D gene: NA
clone size: once
CDR3 DNA: TGTGCCAGCAGCTTTCGCAGGGCAGGCTACACCTTC
CDR3 protein: CASSFRRAGYTF

V gene: TRBV5-5
J gene: TRBJ1-2
CDR3 length: 13
D gene: TRBD1
clone size: NA
CDR3 DNA: TGTGCCAGCAGCCTTGGGGACAGCTATGGCTACACCTTC
CDR3 protein: CASSLGDSYGYTF

V gene: TRBV6-5
J gene: TRBJ1-3
CDR3 length: 15
D gene: TRBD1
clone size: NA
CDR3 DNA: TGTGCCAGCAGGAAACTTACAGGGGCAGGAAACACCATATATTTT
CDR3 protein: CASRKLTGAGNTIYF

V gene: TRBV29-1
J gene: TRBJ1-2
CDR3 length: 12
D gene: NA
clone size: NA
CDR3 DNA: TGCAGCGTTCAAAGTGGGGGCTCTGGCTACACCTTC
CDR3 protein: CSVQSGGSGYTF

V gene: TRBV11-2
J gene: TRBJ2-1
CDR3 length: 15
D gene: NA
clone size: NA
CDR3 DNA: TGTGCCAGCAGTCTTGACAGGTCCCCCTACAATGAGCAGTTCTTC
CDR3 protein: CASSLDRSPYNEQFF

V gene: TRBV5-1
J gene: TRBJ1-6
CDR3 length: 14
D gene: TRBD1
clone size: few
CDR3 DNA: TGCGCCAGCAGCTTGGGGCAGGGGGATTCACCCCTCCACTTT
CDR3 protein: CASSLGQGDSPLHF

V gene: TRBV7-9
J gene: TRBJ1-1
CDR3 length: 14
D gene: NA
clone size: NA
CDR3 DNA: TGTGCCAGCAGCTACACAGCGGGGTCGACTGAAGCTTTCTTT
CDR3 protein: CASSYTAGSTEAFF

V gene: TRBV5-1
J gene: TRBJ1-2
CDR3 length: 14
D gene: NA
clone size: NA
CDR3 DNA: TGCGCCAGCGCGACAGGCAGCCCTAACTATGGCTACACCTTC
CDR3 protein: CASATGSPNYGYTF

V gene: TRBV7-3
J gene: TRBJ2-3
CDR3 length: 13
D gene: NA
clone size: NA
CDR3 DNA: TGTGCCAGCAGCCCCGCTCCAGGAGATACGCAGTATTTT
CDR3 protein: CASSPAPGDTQYF

V gene: TRBV6-6
J gene: TRBJ1-2
CDR3 length: 16
D gene: NA
clone size: NA
CDR3 DNA: TGTGCCAGCAGTTACGCCTCCGGGGGGCAGGCCTATGGCTACACCTTC
CDR3 protein: CASSYASGGQAYGYTF

V gene: TRBV19
J gene: TRBJ2-2
CDR3 length: 12
D gene: NA
clone size: NA
CDR3 DNA: TGTGCCAGTAGTCTGACAGGCGGGGAGCTGTTTTTT
CDR3 protein: CASSLTGGELFF

V gene: TRBV7-6
J gene: TRBJ1-4
CDR3 length: 16
D gene: TRBD1
clone size: few
CDR3 DNA: TGTGCCAGCAGCGGACAGGCTACAGCAACTAATGAAAAACTGTTTTTT
CDR3 protein: CASSGQATATNEKLFF

V gene: TRBV11-3
J gene: TRBJ2-5
CDR3 length: 14
D gene: TRBD2
clone size: NA
CDR3 DNA: TGTGCCAGCTCCACTGCGGGGGTGGTGGAGACCCAGTACTTC
CDR3 protein: CASSTAGVVETQYF

V gene: TRBV5-1
J gene: TRBJ2-2
CDR3 length: 14
D gene: NA
clone size: NA
CDR3 DNA: TGCGCCAGCAGCTCCCAGGAGAACACCGGGGAGCTGTTTTTT
CDR3 protein: CASSSQENTGELFF

V gene: TRBV20-1
J gene: TRBJ1-2
CDR3 length: 11
D gene: NA
clone size: NA
CDR3 DNA: TGCAGTGCTATTCAAACGGGTGGCTACACCTTC
CDR3 protein: CSAIQTGGYTF

V gene: TRBV23-1
J gene: TRBJ2-1
CDR3 length: 17
D gene: TRBD1
clone size: once
CDR3 DNA: TGCGCCAGCAGTGGGGACAGGACAGGGCACTACTACAATGAGCAGTTCTTC
CDR3 protein: CASSGDRTGHYYNEQFF

V gene: TRBV6-2/TRBV6-3
J gene: TRBJ2-1
CDR3 length: 12
D gene: NA
clone size: NA
CDR3 DNA: TGTGCCAGCAGTACGACTTACAATGAGCAGTTCTTC
CDR3 protein: CASSTTYNEQFF

V gene: TRBV10-2
J gene: TRBJ2-6
CDR3 length: 17
D gene: NA
clone size: few
CDR3 DNA: TGCGCCAGCAGTGAGTCCCAAGGGAGCCCTGGGGCCAACGTCCTGACTTTC
CDR3 protein: CASSESQGSPGANVLTF

V gene: TRBV11-2
J gene: TRBJ2-7
CDR3 length: 16
D gene: TRBD1
clone size: medium-sized
CDR3 DNA: TGTGCCAGCAGCTCCTTACATAACAGGGGGTCCTACGAGCAGTACTTC
CDR3 protein: CASSSLHNRGSYEQYF

V gene: TRBV7-2
J gene: TRBJ2-3
CDR3 length: 14
D gene: NA
clone size: once
CDR3 DNA: TGTGCCAGCAGCTACTCCGCGGGGCGAGATACGCAGTATTTT
CDR3 protein: CASSYSAGRDTQYF

V gene: TRBV27
J gene: TRBJ2-1
CDR3 length: 13
D gene: TRBD1
clone size: NA
CDR3 DNA: TGTGCCAGCAGTCCCGGGACAGGGCCTAATAAGTTCTTC
CDR3 protein: CASSPGTGPNKFF

V gene: TRBV10-3
J gene: TRBJ2-1
CDR3 length: 13
D gene: NA
clone size: NA
CDR3 DNA: TGTGCCATCAGACAGGGTATCGGCAATGAGCAGTTCTTC
CDR3 protein: CAIRQGIGNEQFF

V gene: TRBV20-1
J gene: TRBJ1-6
CDR3 length: 11
D gene: NA
clone size: NA
CDR3 DNA: TGCAGTGCTAGAGGGGGGGGACACCATGACTTT
CDR3 protein: CSARGGGHHDF

V gene: TRBV7-2
J gene: TRBJ1-4
CDR3 length: 17
D gene: TRBD1
clone size: NA
CDR3 DNA: TGTGCCAGCAGCTTAGGTGGCAGGGGGCGGACTAATGAAAAACTGTTTTTT
CDR3 protein: CASSLGGRGRTNEKLFF